This TCR beta chain is from a study of blood T cell repertoires in COVID-19. In the study overall: From T cells, B-cell-depleted T cells, or PBMCs came the material, which was cDNA or gDNA.

Per the germline V gene, CDR1 is MNHEY and CDR2 is SVGAGI. The CDR3 consists of 14 residues. V dropped 5 bases and J dropped 2 bases, with 10 bases sitting between them. Per the study methods: Reference gene primers were amplified, and this amplification served to estimate nucleated cell counts. The repertoire was sequenced with immunoSEQ multiplex PCR; TCRdb's copy has only in-frame clones and lacks some. V and J calls and clone size are given by that table; D and trimming were obtained from the DNA. The sample shows 250,000 or so clones, 75% to 90% of them seen only once. The chain recombines TRBV6-5 with TRBJ1-5, with D possibly TRBD1 on 6 matching bases. This TCR was recovered from a man aged 30-40 years with COVID-19, enrolled during active disease. The sequenced material came from peripheral blood. CDR3 sequence reads: CASSPWTGNQPQHF. CDR3 DNA sequence: TGTGCCAGCAGTCCCTGGACAGGCAATCAGCCCCAGCATTTT.